The following is a T cell receptor (beta chain) sequence with its context. The data belong to a study of blood T cells in healthy people across ages. The use of a sample-barcoded 5' primer and a J-beta primer mix characterized a second PCR of about 7 to 12 cycles. TCRdb processed the 5' RACE reads anew with MiXCR; each CDR3 protein has one entry. The sample has approximately 700,000 distinct CDR3 sequences, about a third seen once. Between the trimmed V and J ends, which lost 6 bases and 2 bases, there was a span of 13 bases. CDR1 and CDR2 from the germline V gene are SQVTM and ANQGSEA. CDR3 size: 13 residues.

This chain links TRBV29-1 with TRBJ2-5; D possibly corresponds to TRBD1 (6 bases). The sample comprised blood. This TCR derives from a woman aged 80 or over in good health. CDR3 bases: TGCAGCGTCATCCGGGACATTCAAGAGACCCAGTACTTC. Its translation is CSVIRDIQETQYF.